The source of this TCR beta chain is a study of blood T cell repertoires in COVID-19. On the study more broadly: Whether acute or convalescent, the COVID-19 samples came from the United States, Italy and Spain. From T cells, B-cell-depleted T cells, or PBMCs came the material, which was cDNA or gDNA.

Germline-derived CDR1 and CDR2 are SEHNR and FQNEAQ (reference sequence). The CDR3 spans 13 residues. With 6 bases removed from V and 4 bases from J, the gap between germline ends came to 10 bases. Using immunoSEQ multiplex PCR, the repertoire was profiled, and TCRdb retains in-frame clones only, with some absent. Of under 250,000 clones listed, roughly 84% were seen once; the top ten hold 9.7%. The chain has TRBV7-9 and TRBJ1-3; D is possibly TRBD1 (6 bases). This TCR came from a man aged 45 to 65 with active or convalescent COVID-19. The sequenced sample was peripheral blood. The CDR3 here is CASRDSKGNTIYF. CDR3 bases: TGTGCCAGCAGGGACAGTAAGGGAAACACCATATATTTT.